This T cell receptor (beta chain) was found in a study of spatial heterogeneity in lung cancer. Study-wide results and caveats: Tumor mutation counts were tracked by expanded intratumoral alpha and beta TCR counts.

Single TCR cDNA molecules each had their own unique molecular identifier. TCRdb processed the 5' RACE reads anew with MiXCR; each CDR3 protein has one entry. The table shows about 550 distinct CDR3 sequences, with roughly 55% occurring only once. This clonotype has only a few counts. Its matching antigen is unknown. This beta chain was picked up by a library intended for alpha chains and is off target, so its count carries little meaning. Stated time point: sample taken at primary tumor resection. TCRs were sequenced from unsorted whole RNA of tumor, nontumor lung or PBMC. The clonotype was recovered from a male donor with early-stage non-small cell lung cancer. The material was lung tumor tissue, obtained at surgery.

The CDR3 loop reads CASSIHAGTGAYEQYF. CDR3 DNA sequence: TGTGCCAGCTCTATCCATGCGGGGACGGGCGCCTACGAGCAGTACTTC. This chain uses TRBV11-2 with TRBJ2-7, with a weak D call TRBD2 (6 bases). Deletions cut 8 bases from V and 2 bases from J, with 22 bases between. Per the germline V gene, CDR1 is SGHAT and CDR2 is FQNNGV. The CDR3 totals 16 residues.